This T cell receptor beta chain stems from a study of a mutant IDH1 vaccine in newly diagnosed glioma. Time point of the sample: week 35, safety follow-up. Doses of 300 ug of mutant IDH1 20-mer peptide were given with topical imiquimod. Each patient was administered eight vaccinations, scheduled in weeks 1, 3, 5, 7, 11, 15, 19 and 23. The CDR3 spans 16 residues. Trimming removed 4 bases at V and 5 bases at J, with 22 bases between. Germline V gene data show CDR1 as SGHNT and CDR2 as YYREEE (reference sequence). Some clones are missing from TCRdb's copy, which holds only in-frame ones; the method was immunoSEQ multiplex PCR. There are about 27,000 clones in the sample; roughly four fifths occur only once, and 6% to 9.5% lies in the top ten. This clone was recorded once. Its antigen remains unidentified.

Sequencing was performed on PBMCs, taken from a glioma patient whose treatment included an IDH1 peptide vaccine. The TCR comes from a man aged 45-65 years with glioma. The J gene is TRBJ2-7, the V gene TRBV5-4; maybe TRBD2 (5 bases). The CDR3 is CASSPHLASRENEQYF. The CDR3 DNA sequence: TGTGCCAGCAGCCCCCATTTGGCTAGCCGTGAGAACGAGCAGTACTTC.